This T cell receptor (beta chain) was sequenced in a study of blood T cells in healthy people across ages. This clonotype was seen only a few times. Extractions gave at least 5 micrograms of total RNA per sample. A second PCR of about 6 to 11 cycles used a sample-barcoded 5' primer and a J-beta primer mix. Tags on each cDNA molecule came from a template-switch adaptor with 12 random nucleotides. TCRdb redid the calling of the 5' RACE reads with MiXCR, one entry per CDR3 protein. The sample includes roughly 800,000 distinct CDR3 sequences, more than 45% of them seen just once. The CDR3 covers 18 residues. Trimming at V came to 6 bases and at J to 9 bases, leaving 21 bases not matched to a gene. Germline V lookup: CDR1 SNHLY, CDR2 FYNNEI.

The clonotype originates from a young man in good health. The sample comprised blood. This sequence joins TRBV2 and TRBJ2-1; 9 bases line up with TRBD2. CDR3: CASSENRALAGPVGEQFF. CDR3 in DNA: TGTGCCAGCAGCGAAAACCGGGCGCTAGCGGGGCCCGTCGGTGAGCAGTTCTTC.